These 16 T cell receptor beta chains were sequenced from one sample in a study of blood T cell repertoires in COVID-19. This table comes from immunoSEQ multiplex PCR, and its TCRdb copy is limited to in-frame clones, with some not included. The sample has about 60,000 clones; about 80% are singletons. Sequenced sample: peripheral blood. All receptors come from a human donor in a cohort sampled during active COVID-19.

The CDR3 nucleotides are TGTGCCAGCAGCCACCTTGAGGGGGAGGGCCCGCAAGAGACCCAGTACTTC. Translation gives CASSHLEGEGPQETQYF. The V gene is TRBV3-1 (or the pseudogene TRBV3-2), the J gene TRBJ2-5; a possible D gene is TRBD2 (7 bases). V lost 3 bases, J lost 2 bases, and 19 bases lay in between. From germline, CDR1 is LGHDT and CDR2 YNNKEL (reference sequence). This CDR3 has 17 residues.

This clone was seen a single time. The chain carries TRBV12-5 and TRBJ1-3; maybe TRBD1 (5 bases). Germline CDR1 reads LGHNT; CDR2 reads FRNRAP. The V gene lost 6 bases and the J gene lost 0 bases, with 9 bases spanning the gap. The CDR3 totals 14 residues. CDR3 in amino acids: CASGQGTSGNTIYF. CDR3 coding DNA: TGTGCTAGTGGCCAGGGAACCTCTGGAAACACCATATATTTT.

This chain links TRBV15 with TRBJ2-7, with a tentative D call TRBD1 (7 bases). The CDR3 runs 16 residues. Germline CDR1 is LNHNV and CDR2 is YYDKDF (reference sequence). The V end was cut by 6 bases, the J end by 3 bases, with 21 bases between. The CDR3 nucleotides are TGTGCCACCAGTCCCCGCGGGACAGCTTTTTACTACGAGCAGTACTTC. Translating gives CATSPRGTAFYYEQYF. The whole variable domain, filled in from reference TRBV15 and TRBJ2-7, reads DAMVIQNPRYQVTQFGKPVTLSCSQTLNHNVMYWYQQKSSQAPKLLFHYYDKDFNNEADTPDNFQSRRPNTSFCFLDIRSPGLGDTAMYLCATSPRGTAFYYEQYFGPGTRLTVT.

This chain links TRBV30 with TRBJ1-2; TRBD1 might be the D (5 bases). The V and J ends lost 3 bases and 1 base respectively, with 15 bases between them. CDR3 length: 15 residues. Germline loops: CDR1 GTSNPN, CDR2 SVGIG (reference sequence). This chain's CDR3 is CAWRDKTVFNYGYTF. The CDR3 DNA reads TGTGCCTGGAGAGATAAGACAGTTTTTAACTATGGCTACACCTTC.

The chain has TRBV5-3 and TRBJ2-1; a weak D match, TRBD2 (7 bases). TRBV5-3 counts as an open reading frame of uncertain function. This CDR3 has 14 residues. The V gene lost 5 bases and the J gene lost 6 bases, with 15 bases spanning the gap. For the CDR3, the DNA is TGTGCCAGAAGACTCGGGGGGCCTGGCAATGAGCAGTTCTTC. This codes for CARRLGGPGNEQFF.

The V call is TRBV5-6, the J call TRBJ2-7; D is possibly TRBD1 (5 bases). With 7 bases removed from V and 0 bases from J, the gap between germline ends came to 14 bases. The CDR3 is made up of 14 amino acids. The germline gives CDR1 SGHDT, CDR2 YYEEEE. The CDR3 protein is CASAPTESSYEQYF. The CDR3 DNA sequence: TGTGCCAGCGCACCGACAGAGAGCTCCTACGAGCAGTACTTC.

CDR3 in DNA: TGTGCCAGCAGTTTCGGCCGGGGACAGGATTACTACAATGAGCAGTTCTTC. Encoded protein: CASSFGRGQDYYNEQFF. The gene calls are TRBV27 and TRBJ2-1; 8 nucleotides match TRBD1. This CDR3 is 17 amino acids long. Per the germline V gene, CDR1 is MNHEY and CDR2 is SMNVEV (reference sequence). V lost 3 bases to trimming and J lost 3 bases; unmatched junction nucleotides: 10.

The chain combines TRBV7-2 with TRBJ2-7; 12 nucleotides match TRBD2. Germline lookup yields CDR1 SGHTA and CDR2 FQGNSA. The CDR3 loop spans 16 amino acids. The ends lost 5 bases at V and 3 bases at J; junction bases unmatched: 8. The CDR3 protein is CASSEGPSGGGYEQYF. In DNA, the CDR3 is TGTGCCAGCAGCGAAGGGCCTAGCGGGGGGGGCTACGAGCAGTACTTC.

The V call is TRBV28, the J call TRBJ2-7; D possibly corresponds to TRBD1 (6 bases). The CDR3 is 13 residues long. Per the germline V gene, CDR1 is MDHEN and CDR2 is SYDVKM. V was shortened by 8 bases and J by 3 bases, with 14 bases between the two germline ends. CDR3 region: CASQRGTRYEQYF. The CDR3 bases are TGTGCCAGCCAGAGGGGGACGCGCTACGAGCAGTACTTC.

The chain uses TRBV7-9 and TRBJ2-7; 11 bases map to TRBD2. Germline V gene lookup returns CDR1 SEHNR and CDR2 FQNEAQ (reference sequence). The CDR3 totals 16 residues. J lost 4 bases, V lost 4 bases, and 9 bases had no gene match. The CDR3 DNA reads TGTGCCAGCAGCTCTAGCGGGGGGCCTGTCGGTTACGAGCAGTACTTC. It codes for CASSSSGGPVGYEQYF. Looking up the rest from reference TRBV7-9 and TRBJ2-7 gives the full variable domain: DTGVSQNPRHKITKRGQNVTFRCDPISEHNRLYWYRQTLGQGPEFLTYFQNEAQLEKSRLLSDRFSAERPKGSFSTLEIQRTEQGDSAMYLCASSSSGGPVGYEQYFGPGTRLTVT.

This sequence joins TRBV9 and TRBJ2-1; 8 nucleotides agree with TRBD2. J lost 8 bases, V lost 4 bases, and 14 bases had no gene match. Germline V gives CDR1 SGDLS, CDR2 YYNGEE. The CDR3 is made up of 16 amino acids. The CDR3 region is CASSLTERESLDEQFF. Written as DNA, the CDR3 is TGTGCCAGCAGCCTTACCGAGCGGGAGTCATTGGATGAGCAGTTCTTC. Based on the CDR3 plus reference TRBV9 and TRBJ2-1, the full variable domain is DSGVTQTPKHLITATGQRVTLRCSPRSGDLSVYWYQQSLDQGLQFLIQYYNGEERAKGNILERFSAQQFPDLHSELNLSSLELGDSALYFCASSLTERESLDEQFFGPGTRLTVL.

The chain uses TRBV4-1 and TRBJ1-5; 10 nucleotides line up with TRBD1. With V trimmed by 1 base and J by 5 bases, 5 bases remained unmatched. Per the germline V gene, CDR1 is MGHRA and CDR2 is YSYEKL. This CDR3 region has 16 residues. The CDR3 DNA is TGCGCCAGCAGCCAAGGGGGACAGGGGTACGATCAGCCCCAGCATTTT. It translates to CASSQGGQGYDQPQHF.

CDR3 in amino acids: CASSQAGKGTEAFF. The DNA of the CDR3 is TGTGCCAGCAGCCAAGCGGGGAAAGGCACTGAAGCTTTCTTT. The rearrangement links TRBV14 to TRBJ1-1; D is unresolved. Deletions cut 1 base from V and 4 bases from J, with 10 bases between. Germline loops: CDR1 SGHDN, CDR2 FVKESK. The CDR3 totals 14 residues. Complete variable domain (other parts from reference TRBV14 and TRBJ1-1): EAGVTQFPSHSVIEKGQTVTLRCDPISGHDNLYWYRRVMGKEIKFLLHFVKESKQDESGMPNNRFLAERTGGTYSTLKVQPAELEDSGVYFCASSQAGKGTEAFFGQGTRLTVV.

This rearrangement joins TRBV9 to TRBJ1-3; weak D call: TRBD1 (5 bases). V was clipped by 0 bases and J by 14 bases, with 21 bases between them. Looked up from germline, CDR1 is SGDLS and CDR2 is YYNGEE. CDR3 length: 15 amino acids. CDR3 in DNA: TGTGCCAGCAGCGTAGGTGGGGGGGGGTCTCGGCACCTATATTTT. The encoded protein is CASSVGGGGSRHLYF.

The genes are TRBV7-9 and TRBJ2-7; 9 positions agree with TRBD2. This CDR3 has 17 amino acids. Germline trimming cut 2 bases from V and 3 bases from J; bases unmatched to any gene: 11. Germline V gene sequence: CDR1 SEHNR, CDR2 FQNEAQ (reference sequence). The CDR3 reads CASSLKLVRGRVYEQYF. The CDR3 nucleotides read TGTGCCAGCAGCTTAAAGTTGGTCCGCGGGAGGGTCTACGAGCAGTACTTC.

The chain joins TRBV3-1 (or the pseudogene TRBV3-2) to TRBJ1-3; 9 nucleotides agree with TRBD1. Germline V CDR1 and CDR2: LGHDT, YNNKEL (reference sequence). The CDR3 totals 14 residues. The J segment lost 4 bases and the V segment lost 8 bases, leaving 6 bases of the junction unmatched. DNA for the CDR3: TGTGCCAGCGGACAGGGGTACGTAGGAAACACCATATATTTT. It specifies CASGQGYVGNTIYF.